What follows are 5 T cell receptor beta chains derived from one specimen sequenced in a study of cytomegalovirus exposure and HLA in healthy donors. PCR employed 60 Vbeta and 13 Jbeta primers. Clones were read by immunoSEQ multiplex PCR, and TCRdb kept only the in-frame ones, dropping some. Of over 150,000 clones listed, roughly 73% are singletons. The sample comprised PBMCs. The receptor set was obtained from a male donor in good health and CMV-seronegative.

This clone was detected once. The chain combines TRBV5-1 with TRBJ2-7; D remains ambiguous. The CDR3 is 13 amino acids. Germline-derived CDR1 and CDR2 are SGHRS and YFSETQ. Between the trimmed V and J ends, which lost 4 bases and 0 bases, there was a span of 8 bases. The CDR3 is CASSPYSSYEQYF. The CDR3 DNA sequence: TGCGCCAGCAGCCCCTACTCCTCCTACGAGCAGTACTTC.

This clone was seen a few times. The chain employs TRBV27 and TRBJ1-1, with 7 bases identical to TRBD1. With 2 bases clipped from V and 4 bases from J, the junction kept 1 base outside the gene matches. Germline CDR1 and CDR2: MNHEY and SMNVEV (reference sequence). CDR3 size: 13 residues. The CDR3 protein is CASSLGQVTEAFF. CDR3 DNA: TGTGCCAGCAGTTTAGGACAGGTCACTGAAGCTTTCTTT.

The chain combines TRBV18 with TRBJ2-1; 7 bases align to TRBD2. J lost 10 bases, V lost 3 bases, and 12 bases had no gene match. CDR3 length equals 15 residues. Germline V gives CDR1 KGHSH, CDR2 LQKENI. CDR3 sequence: CASSPGEGIRDEQFF. CDR3 sequence (DNA): TGTGCCAGCTCACCTGGGGAGGGTATTCGGGACGAGCAGTTCTTC.

The chain uses TRBV6-1 and TRBJ1-5; 7 bases match TRBD1. The CDR3 is 14 amino acids. Germline V gene data show CDR1 as MNHNS and CDR2 as SASEGT. The J segment lost 5 bases and the V segment lost 6 bases, leaving 7 bases of the junction unmatched. The CDR3 DNA is TGTGCCAGCAGGCCGACAGGGAGGCATCAGCCCCAGCATTTT. It translates to CASRPTGRHQPQHF.

The chain is built from TRBV5-5 and TRBJ2-7, with 9 bases fitting TRBD1. Looked up from germline, CDR1 is SGHKS and CDR2 is YYEKEE (reference sequence). V shed 4 bases, J shed 0 bases, and the junction held 11 bases outside the gene matches. CDR3 length: 17 residues. CDR3 DNA: TGTGCCAGCAGCCCGAGTTACAGGGGGCTGAGCTCCTACGAGCAGTACTTC. Amino acids: CASSPSYRGLSSYEQYF.